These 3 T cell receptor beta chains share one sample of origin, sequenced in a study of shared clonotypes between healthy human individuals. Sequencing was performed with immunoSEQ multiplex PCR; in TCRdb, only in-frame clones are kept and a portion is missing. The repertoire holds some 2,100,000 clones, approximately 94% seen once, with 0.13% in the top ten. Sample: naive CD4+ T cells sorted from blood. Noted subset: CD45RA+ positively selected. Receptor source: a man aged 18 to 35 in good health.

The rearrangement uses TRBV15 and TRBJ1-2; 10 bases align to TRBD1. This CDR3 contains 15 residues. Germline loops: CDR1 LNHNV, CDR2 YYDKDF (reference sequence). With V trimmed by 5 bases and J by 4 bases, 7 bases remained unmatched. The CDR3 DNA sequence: TGTGCCACCAGCGGAGGGACAGGGGCTGGCTATGGCTACACCTTC. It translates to CATSGGTGAGYGYTF.

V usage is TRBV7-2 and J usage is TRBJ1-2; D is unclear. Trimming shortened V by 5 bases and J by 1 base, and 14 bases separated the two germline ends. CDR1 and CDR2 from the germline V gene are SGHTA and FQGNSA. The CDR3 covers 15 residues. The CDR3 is CASSPPGLGNYGYTF. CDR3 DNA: TGTGCCAGCAGCCCTCCAGGACTGGGTAACTATGGCTACACCTTC.

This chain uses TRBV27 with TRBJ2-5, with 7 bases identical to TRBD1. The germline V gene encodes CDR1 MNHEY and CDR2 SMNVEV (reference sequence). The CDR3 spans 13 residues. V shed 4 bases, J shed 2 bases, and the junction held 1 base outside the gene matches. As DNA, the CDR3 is TGTGCCAGCAGTTCCAGGGGGCAAGAGACCCAGTACTTC. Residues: CASSSRGQETQYF.